The T cell receptor beta chain described here comes from a study of Graves' ophthalmopathy and Graves' hyperthyroidism. CDR3 regions of TCR beta were amplified from RNA transcripts. Second-round multiplex PCR followed a first-round RT-PCR using HTBI primers. TCRdb analysed the multiplex PCR reads with MiXCR anew, one entry per CDR3 protein. This table holds fewer than 400,000 distinct CDR3 sequences, about a sixth found once. V lost 5 bases and J lost 2, with 16 bases in between. This CDR3 has 15 residues. The chain has TRBV12-3 or TRBV12-4 and TRBJ2-7, with D perhaps being TRBD1 or TRBD2 (5 bases each). Source material: peripheral blood. This clonotype was sampled from a woman aged 18 to 35 with Graves' ophthalmopathy. CDR3 region: CASSPNRDATYEQYF. In nucleotides, the CDR3 is TGTGCCAGCAGTCCGAACCGGGACGCCACCTACGAGCAGTACTTC.